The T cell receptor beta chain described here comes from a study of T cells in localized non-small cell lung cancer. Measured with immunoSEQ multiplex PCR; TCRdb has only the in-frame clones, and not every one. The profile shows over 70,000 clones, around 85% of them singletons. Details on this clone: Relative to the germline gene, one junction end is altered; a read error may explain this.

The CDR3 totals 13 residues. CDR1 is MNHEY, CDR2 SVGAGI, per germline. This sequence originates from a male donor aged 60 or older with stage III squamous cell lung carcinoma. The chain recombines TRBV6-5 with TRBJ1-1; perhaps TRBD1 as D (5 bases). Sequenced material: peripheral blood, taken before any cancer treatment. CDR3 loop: CASSYSGTPIFSF. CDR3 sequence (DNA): TGTGCCAGCAGTTACTCCGGGACGCCTATTTTTTCTTTT.